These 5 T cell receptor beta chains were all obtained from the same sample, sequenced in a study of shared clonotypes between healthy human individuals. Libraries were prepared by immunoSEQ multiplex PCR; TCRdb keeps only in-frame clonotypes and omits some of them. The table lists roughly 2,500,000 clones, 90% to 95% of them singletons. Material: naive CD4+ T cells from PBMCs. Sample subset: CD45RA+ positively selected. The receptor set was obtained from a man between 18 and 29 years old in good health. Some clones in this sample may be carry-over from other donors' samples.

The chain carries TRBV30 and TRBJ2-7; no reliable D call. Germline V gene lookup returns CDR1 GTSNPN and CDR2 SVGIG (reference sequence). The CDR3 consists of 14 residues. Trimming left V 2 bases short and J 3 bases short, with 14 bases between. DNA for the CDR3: TGTGCCTGGAGTATCCGGTACGGCAACTACGAGCAGTACTTC. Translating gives CAWSIRYGNYEQYF.

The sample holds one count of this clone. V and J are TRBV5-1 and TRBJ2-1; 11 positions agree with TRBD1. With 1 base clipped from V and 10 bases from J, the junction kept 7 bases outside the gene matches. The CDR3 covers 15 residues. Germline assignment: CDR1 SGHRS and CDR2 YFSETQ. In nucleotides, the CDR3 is TGCGCCAGCAGCTTGATAGGACAGGGGGCGCGGGAGCAGTTCTTC. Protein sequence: CASSLIGQGAREQFF.

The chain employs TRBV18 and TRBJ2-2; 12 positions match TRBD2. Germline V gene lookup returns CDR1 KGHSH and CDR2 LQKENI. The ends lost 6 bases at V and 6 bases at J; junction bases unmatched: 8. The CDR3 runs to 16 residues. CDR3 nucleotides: TGTGCCAGCTCTCCCGGACTAGCGGGAACCCCCGGGGAGCTGTTTTTT. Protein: CASSPGLAGTPGELFF.

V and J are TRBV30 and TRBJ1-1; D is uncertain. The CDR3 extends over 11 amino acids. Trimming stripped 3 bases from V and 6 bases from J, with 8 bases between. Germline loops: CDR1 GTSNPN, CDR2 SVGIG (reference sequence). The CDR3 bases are TGTGCCTGGAGCACCTCTGCTGAAGCTTTCTTT. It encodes CAWSTSAEAFF. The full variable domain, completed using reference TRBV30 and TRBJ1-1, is SQTIHQWPATLVQPVGSPLSLECTVEGTSNPNLYWYRQAAGRGLQLLFYSVGIGQISSEVPQNLSASRPQDRQFILSSKKLLLSDSGFYLCAWSTSAEAFFGQGTRLTVV.

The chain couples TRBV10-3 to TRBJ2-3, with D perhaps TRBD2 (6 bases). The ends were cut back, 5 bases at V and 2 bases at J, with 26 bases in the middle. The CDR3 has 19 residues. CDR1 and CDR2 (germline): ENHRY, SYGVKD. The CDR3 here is CAISRELAGRGLNTDTQYF. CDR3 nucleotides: TGTGCCATCAGTAGAGAGTTGGCGGGTCGGGGGTTGAACACAGATACGCAGTATTTT.